The 30 T cell receptor beta chains given below trace back to one sample, sequenced in a study of CD8+ T cells in alopecia areata (dated by TCRdb to 2017 to 2018). The library was generated by the immunoSEQ multiplex PCR assay. RNA was extracted from all samples and reverse transcribed into cDNA, which served as template for TCR sequencing. TCRdb's version of the immuneACCESS table is confined to in-frame rearrangements and falls short of the full clone set. An unresolved V gene accounts for under half of the shortfall where checked; the remainder is of unknown origin. Recorded for this sample are roughly 190,000 clones; more than 50% of them occurred a single time. The ten largest clones add up to just over 1% of the sample. The time point label, as the study defines it: 24 weeks on oral tofacitinib. In light of the paper, this sample's treatment or condition label describes: oral pan-JAK inhibitor, 5-10 mg twice daily.

Sequenced material: CD4+ T cells sorted from blood, taken at week 24, from a patient treated with tofacitinib. The origin of the receptors is a human donor with alopecia areata.

This chain connects TRBV4-3 to TRBJ1-1; TRBD1 aligns across 7 bases. CDR1 and CDR2 (germline): LGHNA, YSLEER. J gave up 7 bases and V 3 bases, and 8 bases lay outside the gene matches. The CDR3 length is 14 residues. The CDR3 region has the DNA TGCGCCAGCAGCCAGAATCGACAGGGAATTGAAGCTTTCTTT. Its protein is CASSQNRQGIEAFF.

This chain joins TRBV30 and TRBJ1-2; 7 bases are shared with TRBD1. CDR3 size: 13 residues. Germline-derived CDR1 and CDR2 are GTSNPN and SVGIG (reference sequence). J was trimmed by 8 bases and V by 4 bases; bases with no gene match: 10. CDR3 nucleotide sequence: TGTGCCTGGACCGGGACAGAGAAGGACGGCTACACCTTC. Its translation is CAWTGTEKDGYTF.

The chain is built from TRBV29-1 and TRBJ1-2; the D is unclear. The V gene's germline CDR1 is SQVTM and CDR2 ANQGSEA. V shed 3 bases and J shed 7 bases, with 12 bases lying between them. The CDR3 consists of 12 residues. The CDR3 DNA is TGCAGCGTTGACAGCAAGGGATCTGGCTACACCTTC. Translating gives CSVDSKGSGYTF. Filled out from reference TRBV29-1 and TRBJ1-2, the complete variable domain reads SAVISQKPSRDICQRGTSLTIQCQVDSQVTMMFWYRQQPGQSLTLIATANQGSEATYESGFVIDKFPISRPNLTFSTLTVSNMSPEDSSIYLCSVDSKGSGYTFGSGTRLTVV.

This clone appeared once. In DNA form, the CDR3 reads TGCGCCAGCAGCTTGGGACTAGCGGGGGGGCGTTTCAATGAGCAGTTCTTC. Amino acids: CASSLGLAGGRFNEQFF. The chain is built from TRBV5-1 and TRBJ2-1; 14 nucleotides match TRBD2. Germline V lookup: CDR1 SGHRS, CDR2 YFSETQ. The CDR3 consists of 17 residues. J gave up 6 bases and V 0 bases, and 5 bases lay outside the gene matches.

This clone showed up just once. The rearrangement links TRBV27 to TRBJ2-5; possible D gene TRBD1, 5 bases. Per germline, CDR1 MNHEY and CDR2 SMNVEV (reference sequence). V was shortened by 6 bases and J by 4 bases, with 18 bases between the two germline ends. This CDR3 region has 15 residues. The CDR3: CASSLNQGWAETQYF. The DNA of the CDR3 is TGTGCCAGCAGCCTAAATCAGGGTTGGGCAGAGACCCAGTACTTC.

The chain joins TRBV29-1 to TRBJ2-4; D not certain. The V end lost 4 bases, the J end lost 1 base, and 5 bases lay between the germline ends. CDR1 and CDR2 from the germline V gene are SQVTM and ANQGSEA. CDR3 length: 12 amino acids. This CDR3 reads CSVGLAKNIQYF. The CDR3 region has the DNA TGCAGCGTTGGTCTGGCCAAAAACATTCAGTACTTC.

In this sample, this clone turned up a few times. The V gene is TRBV7-2, the J gene TRBJ1-2; 8 bases align to TRBD1. The CDR3 is made up of 14 amino acids. V dropped 3 bases and J dropped 5; count of bases not matched to a gene: 5. Looked up from germline, CDR1 is SGHTA and CDR2 is FQGNSA. The CDR3 region has the DNA TGTGCCAGCAGCTTGGACAGGGCGATATATGGCTACACCTTC. Translated: CASSLDRAIYGYTF.

In its sample, this clone was seen a few times. The chain is built from TRBV7-7 and TRBJ2-5; tentative D call: TRBD2 (5 bases). Looked up from germline, CDR1 is SSHAT and CDR2 is FNYEAQ (reference sequence). The V and J ends lost 5 bases and 5 bases respectively, with 12 bases between them. The CDR3 extends over 13 amino acids. The CDR3 protein is CASSLGLKETQYF. The CDR3 nucleotides are TGTGCCAGCAGCCTAGGACTGAAGGAGACCCAGTACTTC.

This chain uses TRBV6-5 with TRBJ2-3, with a tentative D call TRBD1 (6 bases). Looked up from germline, CDR1 is MNHEY and CDR2 is SVGAGI. The CDR3 covers 13 residues. V shed 3 bases and J shed 6 bases, with 10 bases lying between them. The CDR3 is CASSYYRADTQYF. In DNA, the CDR3 is TGTGCCAGCAGTTATTACAGGGCGGATACGCAGTATTTT.

DNA for the CDR3: TGTGCCTGGAGTGTTTGGACAGGGGGCGCGGGGAGCACAGATACGCAGTATTTT. This gives the protein CAWSVWTGGAGSTDTQYF. The chain uses TRBV30 and TRBJ2-3; 11 bases map to TRBD1. J lost 0 bases, V lost 0 bases, and 8 bases had no gene match. The germline gives CDR1 GTSNPN, CDR2 SVGIG (reference sequence). The CDR3 has 18 residues. Supplemented by reference TRBV30 and TRBJ2-3, the full variable domain reads SQTIHQWPATLVQPVGSPLSLECTVEGTSNPNLYWYRQAAGRGLQLLFYSVGIGQISSEVPQNLSASRPQDRQFILSSKKLLLSDSGFYLCAWSVWTGGAGSTDTQYFGPGTRLTVL.

V usage is TRBV27 and J usage is TRBJ2-1, with TRBD2 identical over 12 bases. The CDR3 spans 15 residues. J gave up 4 bases and V 7 bases, and 5 bases lay outside the gene matches. Germline V gene lookup returns CDR1 MNHEY and CDR2 SMNVEV (reference sequence). CDR3 DNA: TGTGCCAGCACCCCGACTAGCGGGGGATACAATGAGCAGTTCTTC. This encodes CASTPTSGGYNEQFF.

The chain joins TRBV10-3 to TRBJ2-1, with D unresolved. The CDR3 is 18 amino acids. From germline, CDR1 is ENHRY and CDR2 SYGVKD. Trimming removed 4 bases at V and 1 base at J, with 20 bases between. The CDR3 coding sequence is TGTGCCATCAGTGGATGGAGTCAGCCTATCATATCCTACAATGAGCAGTTCTTC. Translating it yields CAISGWSQPIISYNEQFF.

This rearrangement joins TRBV4-3 to TRBJ1-2; possibly TRBD1 for D (6 bases). This CDR3 spans 14 amino acids. The V end lost 7 bases, the J end lost 4 bases, and 16 bases lay between the germline ends. Germline-derived CDR1 and CDR2 are LGHNA and YSLEER. The CDR3 DNA reads as TGCGCCAGCAAACAAAGGGACACCATCTATGGCTACACCTTC. It encodes CASKQRDTIYGYTF.

This clone was counted a few times. The rearrangement links TRBV7-9 to TRBJ2-3; unclear D gene. CDR3 size: 13 residues. Germline values: CDR1 SEHNR, CDR2 FQNEAQ (reference sequence). The V end was cut by 5 bases, the J end by 4 bases, with 10 bases between. CDR3 in amino acids: CASSIPGPDTQYF. The CDR3 DNA reads TGTGCCAGCAGCATACCGGGCCCAGATACGCAGTATTTT.

The chain uses TRBV30 and TRBJ1-2; maybe TRBD1 (6 bases). Germline V gene sequence: CDR1 GTSNPN, CDR2 SVGIG (reference sequence). The CDR3 has 15 amino acids. Trimming took off 4 bases at V and 0 bases at J, with 15 bases between the two ends. As DNA, the CDR3 is TGTGCCTGGATTCCGAGGCGGGGGCCTAACTATGGCTACACCTTC. It yields the protein CAWIPRRGPNYGYTF.

The rearrangement joins TRBV7-2 to TRBJ2-7, with D maybe TRBD2 (5 bases). The V end lost 2 bases, the J end lost 0 bases, and 11 bases lay between the germline ends. Germline V lookup: CDR1 SGHTA, CDR2 FQGNSA. The CDR3 totals 15 residues. For the CDR3, the DNA is TGTGCCAGCAGCTTATTCGAGGAGGTCTCCTACGAGCAGTACTTC. As protein: CASSLFEEVSYEQYF.

The chain combines TRBV5-1 with TRBJ2-5, with 12 bases fitting TRBD1. The junction had 8 bases not matched to a gene; V was cut back by 4 bases and J by 4 bases. The CDR3 sequence is 16 residues long. CDR1 is SGHRS, CDR2 YFSETQ, per germline. CDR3 protein: CASSTVGQGAGETQYF. CDR3 DNA sequence: TGCGCCAGCAGCACCGTGGGACAGGGGGCAGGAGAGACCCAGTACTTC.

There are a few counts of this clone. The chain is built from TRBV19 and TRBJ1-1; D remains unclear. The ends were cut back, 6 bases at V and 1 base at J, with 3 bases in the middle. Germline V CDR1 and CDR2: LNHDA, SQIVND (reference sequence). The CDR3 has 11 residues. DNA of the CDR3: TGTGCCAGTAGAGCGAACACTGAAGCTTTCTTT. It encodes CASRANTEAFF. The full variable domain, rest sourced from reference TRBV19 and TRBJ1-1, is DGGITQSPKYLFRKEGQNVTLSCEQNLNHDAMYWYRQDPGQGLRLIYYSQIVNDFQKGDIAEGYSVSREKKESFPLTVTSAQKNPTAFYLCASRANTEAFFGQGTRLTVV.

This rearrangement joins TRBV30 to TRBJ1-6; 9 positions agree with TRBD1. This CDR3 is built from 16 residues. Trimming cost V 0 bases and J 7 bases; bases outside gene matches: 7. Looked up from germline, CDR1 is GTSNPN and CDR2 is SVGIG (reference sequence). CDR3 protein: CAWSVPRQGGNSPLHF. The CDR3 DNA follows: TGTGCCTGGAGTGTCCCGCGACAGGGGGGGAATTCACCCCTCCACTTT.

This clone was observed a few times. This chain uses TRBV28 with TRBJ1-1, with TRBD1 as a possible D gene (5 bases). CDR3 length: 16 amino acids. Germline CDR1 MDHEN, CDR2 SYDVKM. The chain's CDR3 is CSTGDPIRDLNTEAFF. CDR3 coding DNA: TGTTCGACGGGTGACCCTATCCGGGACCTGAACACTGAAGCTTTCTTT. The whole variable domain, filled in from reference TRBV28 and TRBJ1-1, reads DVKVTQSSRYLVKRTGEKVFLECVQDMDHENMFWYRQDPGLGLRLIYFSYDVKMKEKGDIPEGYSVSREKKERFSLILESASTNQTSMYLCSTGDPIRDLNTEAFFGQGTRLTVV.

This chain uses TRBV2 with TRBJ1-5, with unresolved D. There are 15 residues in the CDR3. Germline loops: CDR1 SNHLY, CDR2 FYNNEI. V was clipped by 3 bases and J by 1 base, with 10 bases between them. This CDR3 is CASSDRIASNQPQHF. The CDR3 DNA follows: TGTGCCAGCAGTGATCGTATAGCCAGCAATCAGCCCCAGCATTTT.

CDR3 nucleotides: TGCAGCGCCCGGACAGGGAGGTTCCATGGCTACACCTTC. This encodes CSARTGRFHGYTF. The chain has TRBV29-1 and TRBJ1-2; 8 bases align to TRBD1. Germline V CDR1 and CDR2: SQVTM, ANQGSEA. Trimming removed 7 bases from V and 6 bases from J; junction bases left unmatched: 10. This CDR3 comprises 13 residues.

This clone was counted ten times or more. This sequence joins TRBV12-5 and TRBJ2-6, with D hard to call. Trimming shortened V by 0 bases and J by 2 bases, and 8 bases separated the two germline ends. Per the germline V gene, CDR1 is LGHNT and CDR2 is FRNRAP. The CDR3 covers 16 residues. The CDR3 region has the DNA TGTGCTAGTGGTTTGGTACAAGGGACTGGGGCCAACGTCCTGACTTTC. Translation gives CASGLVQGTGANVLTF.

The CDR3 coding sequence is TGTGCCAGCAGTTTATCGAGCCAGGGTTATGAAAAACTGTTTTTT. Translation gives CASSLSSQGYEKLFF. The chain has TRBV27 and TRBJ1-4, with a possible D match to TRBD1 (5 bases). Germline-derived CDR1 and CDR2 are MNHEY and SMNVEV (reference sequence). CDR3 size: 15 residues. Trimming took 0 bases from V and 6 from J, leaving 11 bases between them.

The rearrangement joins TRBV11-3 to TRBJ2-3; maybe TRBD2 (6 bases). Deletions cut 4 bases from V and 1 base from J, with 15 bases between. CDR1 is SGHNT, CDR2 YENEEA, per germline. CDR3 length equals 16 residues. CDR3 loop: CASSSTAGGGTDTQYF. The DNA of the CDR3 is TGTGCCAGCAGCTCCACCGCAGGCGGGGGCACAGATACGCAGTATTTT.

The chain is built from TRBV19 and TRBJ1-5; TRBD1 matches at 12 bases. After removal of 7 bases from V and 6 bases from J, the junction contained 4 bases not matched to a gene. The CDR3 has 14 residues. The germline V gene has CDR1 LNHDA and CDR2 SQIVND (reference sequence). CDR3 loop: CASTMGQGAQPQHF. CDR3 coding DNA: TGTGCCAGTACCATGGGACAGGGGGCTCAGCCCCAGCATTTT.

This chain connects TRBV30 to TRBJ1-2; D unclear. Per germline, CDR1 GTSNPN and CDR2 SVGIG (reference sequence). With 3 bases removed from V and 0 bases from J, the gap between germline ends came to 8 bases. This CDR3 spans 13 amino acids. CDR3 sequence (DNA): TGTGCCTGGAGCCCCGTAACTAACTATGGCTACACCTTC. Translated: CAWSPVTNYGYTF.

V is TRBV14 and J is TRBJ2-3; 8 bases are shared with TRBD2. CDR1 is SGHDN and CDR2 is FVKESK in the germline V gene. The CDR3 is 14 amino acids. J gave up 5 bases and V 4 bases, and 5 bases lay outside the gene matches. The CDR3 here is CASSRTSFIDTQYF. CDR3 in DNA: TGTGCCAGCAGCCGGACTAGCTTCATAGATACGCAGTATTTT.

The gene calls are TRBV7-2 and TRBJ1-5; D is undetermined. Trimming pared 5 bases from V and 0 bases from J, leaving 14 bases between. This CDR3 is built from 16 residues. Germline assignment: CDR1 SGHTA and CDR2 FQGNSA. Here the CDR3 DNA reads TGTGCCAGCAGCCGAGGCCGGACCCATAGCAATCAGCCCCAGCATTTT. Encoded protein: CASSRGRTHSNQPQHF.

Notes on this clone: Within the sample, other DNA sequences also encode this same CDR3. The chain is built from TRBV20-1 and TRBJ1-1; D is unclear. The V end lost 2 bases, the J end lost 1 base, and 2 bases lay between the germline ends. The length of the CDR3 is 11 residues. Germline CDR1 and CDR2: DFQATT and SNEGSKA (reference sequence). The chain's CDR3 is CSARKNTEAFF. The CDR3 DNA reads TGCAGTGCTAGAAAGAACACTGAAGCTTTCTTT.